One sample yielded the 12 T cell receptor beta chains listed below, sequenced in a study of spatial heterogeneity in lung cancer. Study results and caveats: Expanded alpha and beta TCR counts within tumors tracked tumor mutation counts.

TCRdb re-analysed the 5' RACE reads in MiXCR, keeping a single row per CDR3 protein. This sample has about 6,000 distinct CDR3 sequences, with roughly 15% found just once. No antigen is known for these receptors. Time point specified: sample taken at primary tumor resection. The specimen was lung tumor tissue, collected at surgery. These receptors were collected from a male donor with early-stage non-small cell lung cancer.

This clonotype ranks as medium-sized. Little can be read into the size of this beta chain, an off-target read in a library designed for alpha chains. The chain employs TRBV27 and TRBJ2-2; D tentatively fits TRBD1 or TRBD2 (5 bases each). There are 15 residues in the CDR3. V was shortened by 3 bases and J by 0 bases, with 8 bases between the two germline ends. Germline CDR1 MNHEY, CDR2 SMNVEV (reference sequence). The CDR3 sequence: CASSFGGTNTGELFF. As DNA, the CDR3 is TGTGCCAGCAGTTTTGGGGGTACGAACACCGGGGAGCTGTTTTTT.

In this sample, this clonotype turned up many times. This beta chain is an unintended read in a library built for alpha chains; its size means little. This sequence joins TRBV20-1 and TRBJ1-5, with a tentative D call TRBD1 (5 bases). V lost 5 bases, J lost 5 bases, and 16 bases lay in between. CDR1 is DFQATT, CDR2 SNEGSKA, per germline (reference sequence). The CDR3 length is 14 residues. The CDR3 DNA is TGCAGTGCTGCGCCGGGGGGTTCCGATCAGCCCCAGCATTTT. It is translated as CSAAPGGSDQPQHF.

Comment on this clonotype: This beta chain appears as a stray read in a library generated for alpha chains; its size is not informative. The V gene is TRBV28, the J gene TRBJ2-7, with 8 bases matching TRBD1. Germline CDR1 and CDR2: MDHEN and SYDVKM. With V trimmed by 2 bases and J by 7 bases, 7 bases remained unmatched. This CDR3 has 14 residues. The CDR3 coding sequence is TGTGCCAGCAGTTTAAGAACGGACAGGGAAGAGCAGTACTTC. Its translation: CASSLRTDREEQYF.

This clonotype was detected many times. The library was prepared for alpha chains; this beta chain is a stray read, so its frequency means little. The rearrangement joins TRBV6-5 to TRBJ1-1; weak D call: TRBD1 (5 bases). V lost 7 bases and J 1 base, leaving 13 bases between the germline ends. Germline values: CDR1 MNHEY, CDR2 SVGAGI. The CDR3 sequence is 14 residues long. The CDR3 nucleotides are TGTGCCAGCACCCAGGGAACCCAGAACACTGAAGCTTTCTTT. Protein sequence: CASTQGTQNTEAFF.

On this clonotype itself: This beta chain turned up in a library designed for alpha chains; as an off-target read, its abundance says little. This chain connects TRBV7-3 to TRBJ2-7; the match to TRBD1 covers 7 bases. The CDR3 has 13 residues. Germline assignment: CDR1 SGHTA and CDR2 FQGTGA. The J segment lost 6 bases and the V segment lost 5 bases, leaving 7 bases of the junction unmatched. The CDR3 DNA reads as TGTGCCAGCAGCCCCCGACAGGGTGGCGAGCAGTACTTC. Its translation is CASSPRQGGEQYF.

Relative to its sample, this clonotype is medium-sized. Because this beta chain is a stray read in a library intended to capture alpha chains, its abundance should not be given much weight. The DNA for the CDR3 is TGTGCCAGCATGGGGGTCGGATCTAGTCTAGGCTACGAGCAGTACTTC. This translates into CASMGVGSSLGYEQYF. The chain joins TRBV28 to TRBJ2-7, with D possibly called TRBD1 or TRBD2 (5 bases each). Germline CDR1 is MDHEN and CDR2 is SYDVKM. V was shortened by 7 bases and J by 3 bases, with 22 bases between the two germline ends. CDR3 length equals 16 residues.

Details on this clonotype: This beta chain is a stray read from a library made for alpha chains; its abundance is not meaningful. This chain links TRBV20-1 with TRBJ2-7; 8 positions match TRBD2. With V trimmed by 6 bases and J by 0 bases, 7 bases remained unmatched. The CDR3 is 14 residues long. Germline CDR1 DFQATT, CDR2 SNEGSKA (reference sequence). The CDR3 nucleotides are TGCAGTGCCAGTAGCGGGGTGAGCTCCTACGAGCAGTACTTC. This translates into CSASSGVSSYEQYF.

This clonotype was detected only a few times. Little can be read into the size of this beta chain, an off-target read in a library designed for alpha chains. The rearrangement uses TRBV11-1 and TRBJ2-5, with D unclear. The CDR3 is 12 amino acids. Germline CDR1 SGHAT, CDR2 FQDESV (reference sequence). The V end was cut by 5 bases, the J end by 4 bases, with 8 bases between. The CDR3 is CASSRAGETQYF. CDR3 in DNA: TGTGCCAGCAGCCGCGCCGGAGAGACCCAGTACTTC.

This clonotype counts as medium-sized (0.01 to 0.1%). This beta chain is off target for a library built for alpha chains, so its abundance means little. J is TRBJ1-1 and V is TRBV6-5, with D unclear. The CDR3 is made up of 15 amino acids. Trimming cost V 0 bases and J 3 bases, with 11 bases left between them. CDR1 and CDR2 from the germline V gene are MNHEY and SVGAGI. The CDR3 spells CASSYSARRDTEAFF. In DNA, the CDR3 is TGTGCCAGCAGTTACTCGGCACGGAGGGACACTGAAGCTTTCTTT.

Relative to its sample, this clonotype is medium-sized (0.01 to 0.1%). This beta chain slipped into a library made for alpha chains as a stray read, so its size is not meaningful. The gene calls are TRBV7-6 and TRBJ2-3, with D possibly being TRBD1 (6 bases). The germline V gene encodes CDR1 SGHVS and CDR2 FNYEAQ. The CDR3 totals 15 residues. V shed 6 bases and J shed 2 bases, with 15 bases lying between them. The CDR3 DNA follows: TGTGCCAGCAGTCAGGGGCGCTTCACCACAGATACGCAGTATTTT. It codes for CASSQGRFTTDTQYF.

This clonotype was found a few times. This beta chain came through as a stray read in a library set up for alpha chains, and its size says little. The chain combines TRBV14 with TRBJ2-7; D possibly corresponds to TRBD1 (5 bases). V dropped 1 base and J dropped 0 bases, with 10 bases sitting between them. This CDR3 has 15 residues. The germline V gene encodes CDR1 SGHDN and CDR2 FVKESK. The CDR3 DNA reads as TGTGCCAGCAGCCAAGTTACAGGTACCTCCTACGAGCAGTACTTC. Translated: CASSQVTGTSYEQYF.

Sample share makes this clonotype medium-sized (0.01 to 0.1%). This beta chain is a stray read from a library made for alpha chains; its abundance is not meaningful. The CDR3 bases are TGTGCCAGCAGTTCCCTCAGGACTAGCGCGAGACGTGGGGAGACCCAGTACTTC. Its translation is CASSSLRTSARRGETQYF. The V call is TRBV6-2 or TRBV6-3, the J call TRBJ2-5; 9 bases align to TRBD2. Trimming removed 4 bases from V and 5 bases from J; junction bases left unmatched: 17. The CDR3 runs to 18 residues. CDR1 and CDR2 (germline): MNHEY, SVGEGT.